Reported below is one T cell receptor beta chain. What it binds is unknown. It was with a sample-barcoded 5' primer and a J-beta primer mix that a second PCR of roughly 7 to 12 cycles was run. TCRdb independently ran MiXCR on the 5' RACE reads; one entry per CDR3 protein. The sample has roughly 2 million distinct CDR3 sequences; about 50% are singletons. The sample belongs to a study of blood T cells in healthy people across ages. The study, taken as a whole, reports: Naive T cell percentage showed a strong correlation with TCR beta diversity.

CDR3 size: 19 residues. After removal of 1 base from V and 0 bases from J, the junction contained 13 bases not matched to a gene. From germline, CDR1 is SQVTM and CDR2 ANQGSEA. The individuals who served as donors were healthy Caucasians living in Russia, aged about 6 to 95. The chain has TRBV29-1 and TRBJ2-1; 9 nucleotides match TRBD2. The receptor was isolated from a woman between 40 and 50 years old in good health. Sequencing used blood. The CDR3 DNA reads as TGCAGCGTTGAAGGGCGGGCTAGCGGGGAGGAGGTCTCCTACAATGAGCAGTTCTTC. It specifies CSVEGRASGEEVSYNEQFF.